The 24 T cell receptor beta chains given below trace back to one sample, sequenced in a study of cytomegalovirus exposure and HLA in healthy donors. The PCR had 60 Vbeta and 13 Jbeta primers. TCRdb's copy holds only in-frame clones and misses some; the assay was immunoSEQ multiplex PCR. The sample lists about 200,000 clones, approximately 85% occurring once. Source material: PBMCs. Source of these receptors: a woman aged 50 to 65 in good health and CMV-seronegative.

CDR3 sequence: CASSFIAGVNEQFF. CDR3 DNA sequence: TGCGCCAGCAGCTTCATAGCGGGAGTCAATGAGCAGTTCTTC. V is TRBV5-1 and J is TRBJ2-1, with 9 bases lining up with TRBD2. J gave up 6 bases and V 2 bases, and 3 bases lay outside the gene matches. The V gene's germline CDR1 is SGHRS and CDR2 YFSETQ. This CDR3 is built from 14 residues.

The gene calls are TRBV6-1 and TRBJ2-5; 13 nucleotides match TRBD2. Germline trimming cut 8 bases from V and 4 bases from J; bases unmatched to any gene: 4. Germline-derived CDR1 and CDR2 are MNHNS and SASEGT. There are 14 residues in the CDR3. The CDR3 coding sequence is TGTGCCAGCCCTCGGACTAGCGGGAGAGAGACCCAGTACTTC. Its translation: CASPRTSGRETQYF.

Only one count was recorded for this clone. This chain uses TRBV6-1 with TRBJ1-1, with 8 nucleotides matching TRBD1. The CDR3 runs 15 residues. Germline V gene lookup returns CDR1 MNHNS and CDR2 SASEGT. J lost 0 bases, V lost 8 bases, and 8 bases had no gene match. Here the CDR3 DNA reads TGTGCCAGCCGCCTGGACAGGGCCATGAACACTGAAGCTTTCTTT. Residues: CASRLDRAMNTEAFF.

The gene calls are TRBV6-1 and TRBJ2-7; TRBD2 agrees at 10 bases. CDR3 length: 14 amino acids. The germline gives CDR1 MNHNS, CDR2 SASEGT. The ends lost 6 bases at V and 3 bases at J; junction bases unmatched: 5. The CDR3 sequence is CASRPTSGNYEQYF. CDR3 sequence (DNA): TGTGCCAGCAGACCTACTAGCGGGAACTACGAGCAGTACTTC.

The chain couples TRBV7-8 to TRBJ2-3; a weak D match, TRBD1 (6 bases). V lost 6 bases and J 2 bases, leaving 21 bases between the germline ends. The CDR3 spans 17 residues. Germline V lookup: CDR1 SGHVS, CDR2 FQNEAQ. The CDR3 DNA reads TGTGCCAGCAGTTTGGCAGGGGCCGTCGGGATCACAGATACGCAGTATTTT. This encodes CASSLAGAVGITDTQYF.

The chain is built from TRBV11-1 and TRBJ1-1; 7 bases match TRBD1. CDR3 length: 15 amino acids. In germline, CDR1 is SGHAT, CDR2 FQDESV (reference sequence). J gave up 5 bases and V 5 bases, and 11 bases lay outside the gene matches. The CDR3 DNA is TGTGCCAGCAGCCCTGAATTGACAGGGATGACTGAAGCTTTCTTT. Translating it yields CASSPELTGMTEAFF.

V usage is TRBV5-1 and J usage is TRBJ2-5, with 9 bases lining up with TRBD2. CDR1 and CDR2 from the germline V gene are SGHRS and YFSETQ. There are 15 residues in the CDR3. V was pared by 0 bases and J by 3 bases, with 3 bases of the junction left unmatched. The CDR3 spells CASSLVAGAKETQYF. Here the CDR3 DNA reads TGCGCCAGCAGCTTGGTAGCGGGAGCGAAAGAGACCCAGTACTTC.

This chain links TRBV27 with TRBJ1-4, with TRBD1 identical over 7 bases. Unmatched junction bases numbered 9, after V lost 5 bases and J lost 0 bases. The CDR3 length is 17 residues. In germline, CDR1 is MNHEY, CDR2 SMNVEV (reference sequence). The CDR3 DNA reads TGTGCCAGCAGTCCTCTTGCCAGGGGGACAACTAATGAAAAACTGTTTTTT. It encodes CASSPLARGTTNEKLFF.

This clone was counted a single time. This rearrangement joins TRBV19 to TRBJ2-3; the D is unclear. The CDR3 is made up of 15 amino acids. Trimming removed 6 bases at V and 2 bases at J, with 15 bases between. Germline CDR1 and CDR2: LNHDA and SQIVND (reference sequence). CDR3 DNA sequence: TGTGCCAGTAGCACCGCTCCGAGAACCACAGATACGCAGTATTTT. This sequence encodes CASSTAPRTTDTQYF.

This clone was seen more than once but under ten times. The chain links TRBV19 to TRBJ2-2; a weak D match, TRBD1 (6 bases). Trimming removed 10 bases from V and 7 bases from J, with 16 bases in between. The CDR3 covers 13 residues. Germline CDR1 is LNHDA and CDR2 is SQIVND (reference sequence). The CDR3 region has the DNA TGTGCCATCCAGGGGCTCTTTGGCGGGGAGCTGTTTTTT. It codes for CAIQGLFGGELFF.

The chain recombines TRBV7-2 with TRBJ2-5, with a possible D match to TRBD1 (7 bases). Per germline, CDR1 SGHTA and CDR2 FQGNSA. Trimming removed 6 bases from V and 1 base from J, with 21 bases in between. This CDR3 spans 17 amino acids. This CDR3 reads CASRSNREQGGQETQYF. The CDR3 DNA reads TGTGCCAGCAGAAGTAACCGGGAGCAGGGGGGCCAAGAGACCCAGTACTTC.

This rearrangement joins TRBV27 to TRBJ2-7; D is perhaps TRBD1 (6 bases). V lost 6 bases and J lost 2, with 20 bases in between. The CDR3 has 16 residues. The germline V gene encodes CDR1 MNHEY and CDR2 SMNVEV (reference sequence). CDR3: CASSREGQGTPYEQYF. CDR3 sequence (DNA): TGTGCCAGCAGCCGCGAGGGACAAGGAACTCCCTACGAGCAGTACTTC.

The chain links TRBV6-1 to TRBJ1-1, with D perhaps TRBD1 (6 bases). The germline V gene encodes CDR1 MNHNS and CDR2 SASEGT. The CDR3 sequence is 10 residues long. The V and J ends lost 6 bases and 7 bases respectively, with 6 bases between them. CDR3 sequence reads: CASRDSEAFF. CDR3 bases: TGTGCCAGCAGGGACAGTGAAGCTTTCTTT.

This clone was counted a single time. The chain has TRBV28 and TRBJ2-7, with 8 bases that match TRBD2. This CDR3 contains 13 residues. Looked up from germline, CDR1 is MDHEN and CDR2 is SYDVKM. With V trimmed by 11 bases and J by 3 bases, 9 bases remained unmatched. This CDR3 is CAATSGGLYEQYF. CDR3 in DNA: TGTGCCGCCACGAGCGGGGGTCTCTACGAGCAGTACTTC. The full variable domain, with the rest looked up from reference TRBV28 and TRBJ2-7, is DVKVTQSSRYLVKRTGEKVFLECVQDMDHENMFWYRQDPGLGLRLIYFSYDVKMKEKGDIPEGYSVSREKKERFSLILESASTNQTSMYLCAATSGGLYEQYFGPGTRLTVT.

The chain joins TRBV7-8 to TRBJ2-2; 9 bases line up with TRBD1. The V and J ends lost 2 bases and 3 bases, in that order; junction bases with no gene match: 1. CDR3 size: 15 residues. Germline values: CDR1 SGHVS, CDR2 FQNEAQ. The DNA of the CDR3 is TGTGCCAGCAGCTTAAGGACAGGGGACACCGGGGAGCTGTTTTTT. Residues: CASSLRTGDTGELFF. The complete variable domain, with remaining parts taken from reference TRBV7-8 and TRBJ2-2, reads GAGVSQSPRYKVAKRGQDVALRCDPISGHVSLFWYQQALGQGPEFLTYFQNEAQLDKSGLPSDRFFAERPEGSVSTLKIQRTQQEDSAVYLCASSLRTGDTGELFFGEGSRLTVL.

This clone appeared once. The chain carries TRBV5-1 and TRBJ1-4; 8 nucleotides line up with TRBD1. Germline CDR1 and CDR2: SGHRS and YFSETQ. This CDR3 is 17 amino acids long. V shed 2 bases and J 0 bases; nucleotides not matched to a gene: 6. The CDR3 protein is CASSLTGGLTTNEKLFF. CDR3 in DNA: TGCGCCAGCAGCTTAACAGGGGGTCTCACAACTAATGAAAAACTGTTTTTT.

The CDR3 DNA sequence: TGTGCCAGCAGCTTGGGGGACAGGGCTGGCCGCGAAAAACTGTTTTTT. Encoded protein: CASSLGDRAGREKLFF. The chain is built from TRBV5-4 and TRBJ1-4; 9 bases match TRBD1. This CDR3 spans 16 amino acids. V lost 0 bases to trimming and J lost 8 bases; unmatched junction nucleotides: 8. Germline values: CDR1 SGHNT, CDR2 YYREEE (reference sequence).

This chain joins TRBV10-2 and TRBJ2-2, with a tentative D call TRBD2 (6 bases). The CDR3 is 16 residues long. V shed 6 bases and J shed 4 bases, with 18 bases lying between them. Germline lookup yields CDR1 WSHSY and CDR2 SAAADI. CDR3 nucleotides: TGCGCCAGCAGCGGCGGGACCCCCGTTGGCACCGGGGAGCTGTTTTTT. Translation gives CASSGGTPVGTGELFF.

This chain links TRBV18 with TRBJ1-2; D not resolved. Trimming left V 4 bases short and J 7 bases short, with 25 bases between. The CDR3 totals 17 residues. Looked up from germline, CDR1 is KGHSH and CDR2 is LQKENI. The DNA for the CDR3 is TGTGCCAGCTCACTTCTACCAACCGGAGCCATGGAGAGTGGCTACACCTTC. Translated: CASSLLPTGAMESGYTF.

The rearrangement links TRBV6-1 to TRBJ2-1, with 7 bases matching TRBD2. CDR3 size: 14 residues. Germline lookup yields CDR1 MNHNS and CDR2 SASEGT. J lost 4 bases, V lost 6 bases, and 6 bases had no gene match. This CDR3 reads CASRARAGYNEQFF. CDR3 sequence (DNA): TGTGCCAGCAGAGCCAGAGCGGGATACAATGAGCAGTTCTTC.

The sample holds one count of this clone. V gene TRBV27 combines with J gene TRBJ2-1; 7 positions agree with TRBD2. The V gene's germline CDR1 is MNHEY and CDR2 SMNVEV (reference sequence). There are 14 residues in the CDR3. J lost 4 bases, V lost 7 bases, and 7 bases had no gene match. CDR3 bases: TGTGCCAGCACCTCGGGACTAAATTACAATGAGCAGTTCTTC. Protein: CASTSGLNYNEQFF.

The rearrangement joins TRBV4-1 to TRBJ1-2; D uncertain. The CDR3 has 15 residues. The germline V gene encodes CDR1 MGHRA and CDR2 YSYEKL. The ends were cut back, 0 bases at V and 8 bases at J, with 16 bases in the middle. CDR3 DNA sequence: TGCGCCAGCAGCCAAGAGAACGGGGTCCTTCGGGGCTACACCTTC. Its protein product is CASSQENGVLRGYTF.

With regard to this clone: At one of its ends the junction is not consistent with the germline gene, which may arise from a read error. This chain uses TRBV5-1 with TRBJ1-2; TRBD1 matches 8 bases. This CDR3 has 18 residues. The V gene's germline CDR1 is SGHRS and CDR2 YFSETQ. The CDR3 DNA sequence: TGCGCCAGCAGCTTGGGCCCCCTTTCAGGGGGCGCGAACTATGTCTACACCTTC. Its translation: CASSLGPLSGGANYVYTF. The whole variable domain, filled in from reference TRBV5-1 and TRBJ1-2, reads KAGVTQTPRYLIKTRGQQVTLSCSPISGHRSVSWYQQTPGQGLQFLFEYFSETQRNKGNFPGRFSGRQFSNSRSEMNVSTLELGDSALYLCASSLGPLSGGANYVYTFGSGTRLTVV.

The chain uses TRBV4-3 and TRBJ2-1; 9 bases are a match to TRBD2. V lost 4 bases, J lost 6 bases, and 13 bases stayed unmatched. The V gene's germline CDR1 is LGHNA and CDR2 YSLEER. This CDR3 has 17 residues. CDR3 DNA sequence: TGCGCCAGCAGCCGATCCCCCCGGGCTAGCGGGATCAATGAGCAGTTCTTC. Encoded protein: CASSRSPRASGINEQFF.